This section outlines one TCR beta chain sequence together with its context. The data were taken from a study of blood T cell repertoires in COVID-19. Turning to the study itself: Sources were T cells, B-cell-depleted T cells, or PBMCs; the material itself was cDNA or gDNA.

The CDR3 length is 15 residues. V was clipped by 4 bases and J by 6 bases; unmatched bases: 4. The germline gives CDR1 MNHEY, CDR2 SVGEGT. Measured with immunoSEQ multiplex PCR; TCRdb has only the in-frame clones, and not every one. The table shows around 200,000 clones, with approximately 75% occurring only once. This sequence originates from a man aged 40-49 years who had recovered from COVID-19. Sequences were obtained from PBMCs or T cells enriched from blood (not recorded which). The V and J genes are TRBV6-2 or TRBV6-3 and TRBJ1-6, with TRBD1 matching 9 bases. CDR3 nucleotides: TGTGCCAGCAGTTTCCGGACAGGGGCTAATTCACCCCTCCACTTT. Translated, it gives CASSFRTGANSPLHF.